This note documents a single TCR beta chain sequence. The data stem from a study of blood T cell repertoires in COVID-19. Study at large: Some COVID-19 samples were acute and others convalescent; all came from the United States, Italy and Spain.

This CDR3 is 16 amino acids long. V lost 4 bases and J lost 0; bases outside the gene matches: 8. Per the germline V gene, CDR1 is SGHDT and CDR2 is YYEEEE. Method: immunoSEQ multiplex PCR; TCRdb's copy keeps in-frame clones and lacks some. The sample consists of hundreds of thousands of clones, roughly 85% of them appearing once. V usage is TRBV5-6 and J usage is TRBJ2-7, with 9 bases matching TRBD1. This TCR was sampled from a man in his forties or fifties who had been exposed to COVID-19. The sample comprised PBMCs or T cells enriched from blood (not recorded which). The CDR3 loop is CASSSPGQGASYEQYF. The CDR3 bases are TGTGCCAGCAGCAGCCCGGGACAGGGAGCCTCCTACGAGCAGTACTTC.